The 21 T cell receptor beta chains listed next were all sequenced from one sample in a study of blood T cells in healthy people across ages. Alongside a J-beta primer mix, a sample-barcoded 5' primer served in a second PCR lasting about 7 to 12 cycles. A single record per CDR3 protein comes from TCRdb applying MiXCR to the 5' RACE reads. The table has 750,000 or so distinct CDR3 sequences, around 25% seen once. These data were also filed under a second study, of T cells of mothers and their children.

Sequencing was carried out using blood. The receptor source for this set is a boy aged 5 to 17 in good health.

This clonotype has just one count. The rearrangement joins TRBV6-6 to TRBJ2-1; D gene uncertain. This CDR3 is built from 15 residues. Germline assignment: CDR1 MNHNY and CDR2 SVGAGI (reference sequence). The germline V and J ends were trimmed by 7 bases and 0 bases, with 13 bases remaining between them. CDR3 loop: CASNIDASSYNEQFF. The CDR3 nucleotides read TGTGCCAGCAACATAGACGCTAGCTCCTACAATGAGCAGTTCTTC.

A remark on this clonotype: One junction end disagrees with the germline gene, perhaps due to a read error. This chain joins TRBV29-1 and TRBJ2-7; 12 positions match TRBD2. In germline, CDR1 is SQVTM, CDR2 ANQGSEA. CDR3 length: 16 residues. The CDR3 here is CSVELASGRAVNEQLF. CDR3 coding DNA: TGCAGCGTTGAACTGGCTAGCGGGAGGGCCGTCAATGAGCAGCTCTTC.

The chain carries TRBV4-1 and TRBJ2-1, with D perhaps TRBD2 (6 bases). The CDR3 loop spans 13 amino acids. The V and J ends lost 3 bases and 7 bases respectively, with 10 bases between them. Germline lookup yields CDR1 MGHRA and CDR2 YSYEKL. CDR3 region: CASSHPGLNEQFF. The CDR3 nucleotides are TGCGCCAGCAGCCACCCCGGACTAAATGAGCAGTTCTTC.

This clonotype showed up just a few times. The chain joins TRBV24-1 to TRBJ2-7; 9 bases fit TRBD1. Trimming took 5 bases from V and 0 from J; bases not matched to a gene: 13. The germline V gene has CDR1 KGHDR and CDR2 SFDVKD. There are 18 residues in the CDR3. This CDR3 reads CATSGGQGPMATSYEQYF. CDR3 in DNA: TGTGCCACCAGTGGAGGACAGGGGCCCATGGCTACCTCCTACGAGCAGTACTTC.

This clonotype was seen more than once but under ten times. This rearrangement joins TRBV29-1 to TRBJ2-1; the D gene could be TRBD1 or TRBD2 (5 bases each). From germline, CDR1 is SQVTM and CDR2 ANQGSEA. V was clipped by 3 bases and J by 7 bases, with 13 bases between them. This CDR3 is built from 13 residues. The CDR3 reads CSVEWDLRNEQFF. CDR3 in DNA: TGCAGCGTTGAGTGGGACCTTCGGAATGAGCAGTTCTTC.

This clonotype has just a few counts. The chain employs TRBV20-1 and TRBJ1-6; a weak D match, TRBD1 (5 bases). Looked up from germline, CDR1 is DFQATT and CDR2 is SNEGSKA (reference sequence). Trimming removed 0 bases from V and 1 base from J, with 13 bases in between. CDR3 length: 17 residues. CDR3 sequence (DNA): TGCAGTGCTAGAGAGCAACAGCCAGGGTCCTATAATTCACCCCTCCACTTT. It codes for CSAREQQPGSYNSPLHF.

There are a few counts of this clonotype. The rearrangement joins TRBV7-2 to TRBJ1-1, with D maybe TRBD1 (6 bases). Per the germline V gene, CDR1 is SGHTA and CDR2 is FQGNSA. Trimming took off 7 bases at V and 3 bases at J, with 18 bases between the two ends. The CDR3 is made up of 15 amino acids. The CDR3 loop is CASIPMGGGYTEAFF. The CDR3 coding sequence is TGTGCCAGCATCCCCATGGGTGGGGGCTACACTGAAGCTTTCTTT.

This rearrangement joins TRBV12-3 or TRBV12-4 to TRBJ1-2, with D uncertain. There are 14 residues in the CDR3. V was shortened by 4 bases and J by 8 bases, with 17 bases between the two germline ends. CDR3 sequence reads: CASSSYGEEVGYTF. The CDR3 nucleotides read TGTGCCAGCAGTTCTTACGGGGAAGAGGTGGGCTACACCTTC.

J is TRBJ2-5 and V is TRBV28, with TRBD2 matching over 9 bases. CDR3 size: 15 residues. The V gene's germline CDR1 is MDHEN and CDR2 SYDVKM. V trimming: 6 bases; J trimming: 5 bases; junction bases outside the gene matches: 10. The chain's CDR3 is CASRRLAGVHETQYF. Here the CDR3 DNA reads TGTGCCAGCAGGCGATTAGCGGGAGTGCATGAGACCCAGTACTTC.

CDR3 protein: CTAGDQETQYF. CDR3 DNA: TGCACCGCAGGGGACCAAGAGACCCAGTACTTC. The rearrangement links TRBV20-1 to TRBJ2-5, with a tentative D call TRBD1 (6 bases). The germline V gene encodes CDR1 DFQATT and CDR2 SNEGSKA (reference sequence). The CDR3 is made up of 11 amino acids.

The chain joins TRBV4-2 to TRBJ2-3; tentatively, D is TRBD2 (5 bases). This CDR3 is 15 amino acids long. V was trimmed by 4 bases and J by 0 bases, leaving 11 bases between them. Germline CDR1 is LGHNA and CDR2 is YNFKEQ. The CDR3 protein is CASSPAEISTDTQYF. The CDR3, as DNA: TGTGCCAGCAGCCCAGCGGAAATTAGCACAGATACGCAGTATTTT.

This clonotype was observed a handful of times. The rearrangement links TRBV29-1 to TRBJ1-4; D is possibly TRBD1 (6 bases). The ends were cut back, 2 bases at V and 8 bases at J, with 15 bases in the middle. The CDR3 has 14 amino acids. Germline-derived CDR1 and CDR2 are SQVTM and ANQGSEA. The DNA of the CDR3 is TGCAGCGTTGAACACCGGGACAAGGGAGAAAAACTGTTTTTT. Translating it yields CSVEHRDKGEKLFF.

This chain uses TRBV15 with TRBJ2-5; 8 bases are a match to TRBD1. CDR3 size: 14 residues. Germline V lookup: CDR1 LNHNV, CDR2 YYDKDF (reference sequence). V was pared by 3 bases and J by 4 bases, with 4 bases of the junction left unmatched. In nucleotides, the CDR3 is TGTGCCACCAGCAGGGACAGGGCGGGAGAGACCCAGTACTTC. Translation: CATSRDRAGETQYF.

The V and J genes are TRBV5-5 and TRBJ2-2, with D unresolved. V was cut by 1 base and J by 3 bases, with 13 bases left in between. CDR3 size: 16 residues. Germline-derived CDR1 and CDR2 are SGHKS and YYEKEE (reference sequence). In DNA, the CDR3 is TGTGCCAGCAGCTTGTTTCTCGAACGGGACACCGGGGAGCTGTTTTTT. Translation gives CASSLFLERDTGELFF.

This clonotype appeared a few times. DNA of the CDR3: TGTGCCACCATGTCAGGGGACGAGCAGTACTTC. It is translated as CATMSGDEQYF. The chain recombines TRBV24-1 with TRBJ2-5; D might be TRBD1 (6 bases). Matching the DNA end better, TRBJ2-7 makes the J call doubtful. There are 11 residues in the CDR3. Per germline, CDR1 KGHDR and CDR2 SFDVKD.

Notes on this clonotype: One end of the junction varies from germline; a read error may be responsible. This chain joins TRBV5-6 and TRBJ2-5; 11 bases agree with TRBD2. Germline loops: CDR1 SGHDT, CDR2 YYEEEE. This CDR3 is 16 amino acids long. The CDR3 sequence: CASSDMTSGVQETHYF. The CDR3 DNA sequence: TGTGCCAGCAGCGACATGACTAGCGGGGTTCAAGAGACCCATTACTTC.

This rearrangement joins TRBV11-2 to TRBJ2-5; 14 bases are a match to TRBD2. Looked up from germline, CDR1 is SGHAT and CDR2 is FQNNGV. CDR3 length equals 17 residues. J lost 0 bases, V lost 5 bases, and 5 bases had no gene match. Written as DNA, the CDR3 is TGTGCCAGCAGCCTCGGGACTAGCGGGAGTCACCAAGAGACCCAGTACTTC. The encoded protein is CASSLGTSGSHQETQYF.

This clonotype has a handful of counts. V and J are TRBV24-1 and TRBJ2-2; weak D call: TRBD2 (5 bases). Germline V lookup: CDR1 KGHDR, CDR2 SFDVKD. V lost 0 bases and J 4 bases, leaving 11 bases between the germline ends. The length of the CDR3 is 16 residues. This chain's CDR3 is CATSDLHRGSTGELFF. CDR3 bases: TGTGCCACCAGTGATTTGCATCGGGGATCCACCGGGGAGCTGTTTTTT.

This clonotype was seen a single time. The V and J genes are TRBV7-2 and TRBJ2-3, with D perhaps TRBD2 (5 bases). Trimming shortened V by 2 bases and J by 2 bases, and 11 bases separated the two germline ends. Germline V lookup: CDR1 SGHTA, CDR2 FQGNSA. The CDR3 is 15 residues long. This chain's CDR3 is CASSLNGLYTDTQYF. The DNA of the CDR3 is TGTGCCAGCAGCTTAAACGGACTTTACACAGATACGCAGTATTTT.

The chain uses TRBV5-6 and TRBJ1-1, with 8 bases lining up with TRBD1. The length of the CDR3 is 17 residues. With 4 bases clipped from V and 1 base from J, the junction kept 12 bases outside the gene matches. Germline V gene lookup returns CDR1 SGHDT and CDR2 YYEEEE. The DNA of the CDR3 is TGTGCCAGCAGCCTTCTAGGACAGGGTAAGGCGAACACTGAAGCTTTCTTT. Translated, it gives CASSLLGQGKANTEAFF. The full variable domain, completed using reference TRBV5-6 and TRBJ1-1, is DAGVTQSPTHLIKTRGQQVTLRCSPKSGHDTVSWYQQALGQGPQFIFQYYEEEERQRGNFPDRFSGHQFPNYSSELNVNALLLGDSALYLCASSLLGQGKANTEAFFGQGTRLTVV.

This clonotype occurred a few times. The V gene is TRBV7-2, the J gene TRBJ2-5; maybe TRBD2 (7 bases). V shed 3 bases and J shed 4 bases, with 18 bases lying between them. Germline V lookup: CDR1 SGHTA, CDR2 FQGNSA. CDR3 length: 16 residues. The CDR3 loop is CASSLGGGGGSETQYF. CDR3 nucleotides: TGTGCCAGCAGCTTGGGCGGGGGAGGGGGATCAGAGACCCAGTACTTC.